This entry describes one T cell receptor beta chain. The V gene lost 2 bases and the J gene lost 3 bases, with 20 bases spanning the gap. Germline V CDR1 and CDR2: SNHLY, FYNNEI. CDR3 size: 18 residues. The data are from a study of OX40 agonist ivuxolimab in advanced cancers. TCRdb's copy holds only in-frame clones and misses some; the assay was immunoSEQ multiplex PCR. The data show 65,000 to 80,000 clones, 84% seen once. This receptor was taken from an adult with an advanced solid tumor such as melanoma, head and neck, liver or kidney cancer. The chain couples TRBV2 to TRBJ1-5, with a weak D call TRBD1 (5 bases). The sample consisted of CD4+ or CD8+ T cells sorted from blood, taken in a trial of the OX40 agonist ivuxolimab. CDR3 sequence reads: CASSEPLDGGFLNQPQHF. In DNA, the CDR3 is TGTGCCAGCAGTGAACCCTTAGATGGGGGGTTTCTCAATCAGCCCCAGCATTTT.